The clone carrying this TCR beta chain was seen many times. This specimen comes from a study of neurological immune-mediated disorders. It was by 5'RACE with 10-nucleotide random UMIs that the cDNA was made. TCRdb re-analysed the 5' RACE reads in MiXCR, keeping a single row per CDR3 protein. This table has roughly 62,000 distinct CDR3 sequences, around 5% appearing once. CDR3 length equals 14 residues. Germline V gene sequence: CDR1 SGHRS, CDR2 YFSETQ. Trimming stripped 0 bases from V and 5 bases from J, with 6 bases between. The gene calls are TRBV5-1 and TRBJ1-6; D is ambiguous. This clonotype was obtained from a woman in her forties or fifties with multiple sclerosis. Sequencing input: PBMCs. The CDR3 reads CASSLGWDNSPLHF. Written as DNA, the CDR3 is TGCGCCAGCAGCTTGGGGTGGGATAATTCACCCCTCCACTTT.